This T cell receptor (beta chain) was sequenced during a study of spatial heterogeneity in lung cancer. Overall study findings and caveats: Ubiquitous expanded tumor TCRs surfaced in blood more at resection than they did at follow-up.

Trimming took off 8 bases at V and 2 bases at J, with 11 bases between the two ends. Germline V gene lookup returns CDR1 MDHEN and CDR2 SYDVKM. This CDR3 region has 13 residues. This clonotype was found many times. Its specificity is unknown. Every TCR cDNA molecule bore its own unique molecular identifier. MiXCR, applied by TCRdb to the 5' RACE reads, yields one record per CDR3 protein. The sample has over 10,000 distinct CDR3 sequences; 15% to 20% are singletons. Time point defined: sample taken at primary tumor resection. Material for sequencing was whole RNA from tumor, nontumor lung or frozen PBMC, left unsorted.

The material sequenced was PBMCs, taken at surgery. This sequence originates from a male donor with early-stage non-small cell lung cancer. The chain couples TRBV28 to TRBJ2-3; D unresolved. CDR3 DNA sequence: TGTGCCAGCGGAGAACTGTTCACAGATACGCAGTATTTT. Amino acid sequence: CASGELFTDTQYF. Filled out from reference TRBV28 and TRBJ2-3, the complete variable domain reads DVKVTQSSRYLVKRTGEKVFLECVQDMDHENMFWYRQDPGLGLRLIYFSYDVKMKEKGDIPEGYSVSREKKERFSLILESASTNQTSMYLCASGELFTDTQYFGPGTRLTVL.